A single sample gave rise to the 20 T cell receptor beta chains below, sequenced in a study of CD8 T cells in ankylosing spondylitis. Via MiXCR, TCRdb re-called the 5' RACE reads, giving one row per CDR3 protein. The sample gives fewer than 200,000 distinct CDR3 sequences, approximately 9.9% of which show up once; about 14% is in the top ten. The sequenced sample was blood, either unsorted or a sorted T cell fraction (not recorded which). All receptors derive from a female donor with ankylosing spondylitis or in good health (not recorded which).

This clonotype appeared many times. The chain recombines TRBV12-3 or TRBV12-4 with TRBJ2-2; D not resolved. V was clipped by 5 bases and J by 4 bases, with 5 bases between them. The CDR3 has 12 residues. The CDR3 region is CASSPTTGELFF. In DNA form, the CDR3 reads TGTGCCAGCAGTCCGACCACCGGGGAGCTGTTTTTT.

Many counts were recorded for this clonotype. The V and J genes are TRBV7-9 and TRBJ2-1; D gene unclear. V lost 10 bases to trimming and J lost 14 bases, with 12 bases between them. The germline gives CDR1 SEHNR, CDR2 FQNEAQ (reference sequence). The CDR3 sequence is 9 residues long. DNA of the CDR3: TGTGCCACCGACTCCGAGGAGTTCTTC. Its protein is CATDSEEFF.

This clonotype was counted a few times. The chain combines TRBV7-8 with TRBJ1-2, with D maybe TRBD1 (6 bases). There are 18 residues in the CDR3. Trimming removed 2 bases at V and 4 bases at J, with 23 bases between. From germline, CDR1 is SGHVS and CDR2 FQNEAQ. In DNA, the CDR3 is TGTGCCAGCAGCTTAAGTCCCCAAAGAGGACAGTCACTCTATGGCTACACCTTC. It translates to CASSLSPQRGQSLYGYTF.

The CDR3: CASSPQGDREQYF. The CDR3, as DNA: TGTGCCAGCAGCCCCCAGGGGGATCGCGAGCAGTACTTC. V and J are TRBV5-5 and TRBJ2-7; TRBD1 aligns across 7 bases. The germline CDR1 and CDR2 sequences are SGHKS and YYEKEE (reference sequence). The CDR3 runs 13 residues. V lost 4 bases to trimming and J lost 6 bases; unmatched junction nucleotides: 7.

The V gene is TRBV30, the J gene TRBJ2-7; D remains unclear. CDR3 size: 11 residues. The V and J ends lost 1 base and 6 bases respectively, with 7 bases between them. Germline CDR1 reads GTSNPN; CDR2 reads SVGIG (reference sequence). The CDR3 bases are TGTGCCTGGAGTGAGGACCGCGAGCAGTACTTC. As protein: CAWSEDREQYF.

This chain links TRBV11-2 with TRBJ2-1; D is perhaps TRBD1 (5 bases). Germline-derived CDR1 and CDR2 are SGHAT and FQNNGV. Trimming pared 6 bases from V and 6 bases from J, leaving 6 bases between. CDR3 length: 11 residues. The CDR3, as DNA: TGTGCCAGCAGAACAGGCAATGAGCAGTTCTTC. It specifies CASRTGNEQFF.

The chain uses TRBV19 and TRBJ2-2, with D unclear. V was pared by 5 bases and J by 3 bases, with 4 bases between. CDR1 is LNHDA and CDR2 is SQIVND in the germline V gene (reference sequence). The CDR3 is made up of 12 amino acids. Here the CDR3 DNA reads TGTGCCAGTAGTCAATACACCGGGGAGCTGTTTTTT. As protein: CASSQYTGELFF.

This clonotype was seen at least ten times. The chain joins TRBV25-1 to TRBJ2-7; D might be TRBD1 (6 bases). The CDR3 runs 11 residues. Germline CDR1 and CDR2: MGHDK and SYGVNS. Trimming cost V 6 bases and J 4 bases, with 7 bases left between them. CDR3 nucleotides: TGTGCCAGCAGCAGGGGTTACGAGCAGTACTTC. Its translation is CASSRGYEQYF.

This clonotype was found many times. The V gene is TRBV12-3 or TRBV12-4, the J gene TRBJ2-3; 12 nucleotides agree with TRBD2. The CDR3 has 15 amino acids. Unmatched junction bases numbered 5, after V lost 4 bases and J lost 6 bases. The CDR3 nucleotides read TGTGCCAGCAGTTCCCTAGCGGGAGGGAGGGATACGCAGTATTTT. Residues: CASSSLAGGRDTQYF.

This clonotype was detected only a few times. The gene calls are TRBV5-1 and TRBJ2-1; the match to TRBD2 covers 14 bases. V was clipped by 1 base and J by 4 bases; unmatched bases: 4. This CDR3 spans 17 amino acids. Germline CDR1 reads SGHRS; CDR2 reads YFSETQ. DNA for the CDR3: TGCGCCAGCAGCTTGTGGGGACTAGCGGGGGATTACAATGAGCAGTTCTTC. The encoded protein is CASSLWGLAGDYNEQFF. Using reference TRBV5-1 and TRBJ2-1 for the parts outside the CDR3, the full variable domain is KAGVTQTPRYLIKTRGQQVTLSCSPISGHRSVSWYQQTPGQGLQFLFEYFSETQRNKGNFPGRFSGRQFSNSRSEMNVSTLELGDSALYLCASSLWGLAGDYNEQFFGPGTRLTVL.

This clonotype was recorded many times. V usage is TRBV4-3 and J usage is TRBJ1-1, with D possibly being TRBD1 (5 bases). The germline V and J ends were trimmed by 0 bases and 0 bases, with 8 bases remaining between them. Germline V CDR1 and CDR2: LGHNA, YSLEER. The CDR3 length is 15 residues. The CDR3 region has the DNA TGCGCCAGCAGCCAAGATCCAGGGCTGAACACTGAAGCTTTCTTT. It specifies CASSQDPGLNTEAFF.

This clonotype was observed a handful of times. The J gene is TRBJ1-5, the V gene TRBV10-3, with 10 bases aligning to TRBD1. CDR1 is ENHRY and CDR2 is SYGVKD in the germline V gene. The CDR3 spans 16 residues. The trim removed 0 bases at V and 5 bases at J, leaving 4 bases unmatched. The CDR3: CAISESSGTGDQPQHF. The CDR3 nucleotides are TGTGCCATCAGTGAGTCGAGCGGGACAGGGGATCAGCCCCAGCATTTT.

V is TRBV5-1 and J is TRBJ1-2, with TRBD1 as a possible D gene (5 bases). Trimming stripped 0 bases from V and 8 bases from J, with 8 bases between. This CDR3 comprises 12 residues. CDR1 is SGHRS, CDR2 YFSETQ, per germline. In DNA, the CDR3 is TGCGCCAGCAGCTTGGCCGCAGGGGGCTACACCTTC. This encodes CASSLAAGGYTF.

This chain uses TRBV28 with TRBJ2-3; D is ambiguous. V was shortened by 3 bases and J by 2 bases, with 6 bases between the two germline ends. CDR3 length: 13 residues. Germline V CDR1 and CDR2: MDHEN, SYDVKM. As DNA, the CDR3 is TGTGCCAGCAGTTTCTCGGTCACAGATACGCAGTATTTT. Protein product: CASSFSVTDTQYF.

On this clonotype itself: The junction shows a germline mismatch at one end, possibly a read error. The chain carries TRBV6-2 or TRBV6-3 and TRBJ2-1; 7 nucleotides agree with TRBD2. This CDR3 has 12 residues. CDR1 MNHEY and CDR2 SVGEGT come from the germline V gene. The CDR3 here is CGSSPGLGAQFF. As DNA, the CDR3 is TGTGGCAGCAGCCCCGGACTAGGGGCGCAGTTCTTC.

The V call is TRBV20-1, the J call TRBJ2-1, with TRBD1 matching 9 bases. CDR1 and CDR2 from the germline V gene are DFQATT and SNEGSKA (reference sequence). The V segment lost 5 bases and the J segment 2 bases; nucleotides outside the gene matches: 7. The CDR3 runs to 15 residues. The CDR3 DNA is TGCAGTGCTGCGAATGACAGGGGGACCTACAATGAGCAGTTCTTC. It is translated as CSAANDRGTYNEQFF.

This clonotype occurred once. This rearrangement joins TRBV5-1 to TRBJ2-5, with D maybe TRBD1 (6 bases). Trimming pared 2 bases from V and 1 base from J, leaving 12 bases between. Germline V gives CDR1 SGHRS, CDR2 YFSETQ. This CDR3 comprises 15 residues. The CDR3 DNA follows: TGCGCCAGCAGCTTCATGGGGGCCTTCCAAGAGACCCAGTACTTC. This translates into CASSFMGAFQETQYF. The full variable domain, its missing parts supplied by reference TRBV5-1 and TRBJ2-5, is KAGVTQTPRYLIKTRGQQVTLSCSPISGHRSVSWYQQTPGQGLQFLFEYFSETQRNKGNFPGRFSGRQFSNSRSEMNVSTLELGDSALYLCASSFMGAFQETQYFGPGTRLLVL.

This clonotype was recorded many times. The chain uses TRBV5-1 and TRBJ2-5, with TRBD2 matching 11 bases. Germline loops: CDR1 SGHRS, CDR2 YFSETQ. This CDR3 region has 15 residues. V was pared by 4 bases and J by 2 bases, with 4 bases of the junction left unmatched. Here the CDR3 reads CASSRTSGSQETQYF. In DNA, the CDR3 is TGCGCCAGCAGCCGGACTAGCGGGTCACAAGAGACCCAGTACTTC. Full variable domain (rest looked up from reference TRBV5-1 and TRBJ2-5): KAGVTQTPRYLIKTRGQQVTLSCSPISGHRSVSWYQQTPGQGLQFLFEYFSETQRNKGNFPGRFSGRQFSNSRSEMNVSTLELGDSALYLCASSRTSGSQETQYFGPGTRLLVL.

This clonotype was seen a handful of times. This chain uses TRBV27 with TRBJ2-7; D perhaps matches TRBD1 (7 bases). The V end was cut by 1 base, the J end by 7 bases, with 11 bases between. Germline-derived CDR1 and CDR2 are MNHEY and SMNVEV (reference sequence). This CDR3 spans 13 amino acids. The CDR3 protein is CASSLWAGGEQYF. Here the CDR3 DNA reads TGTGCCAGCAGTTTATGGGCAGGGGGGGAGCAGTACTTC.

The CDR3 DNA reads TGTGCCAGCAGTTATAGGGTCGATAACACTGAAGCTTTCTTT. Its translation: CASSYRVDNTEAFF. The rearrangement joins TRBV6-5 to TRBJ1-1; D gene uncertain. The CDR3 has 14 amino acids. The ends were cut back, 3 bases at V and 2 bases at J, with 10 bases in the middle. Germline V lookup: CDR1 MNHEY, CDR2 SVGAGI.